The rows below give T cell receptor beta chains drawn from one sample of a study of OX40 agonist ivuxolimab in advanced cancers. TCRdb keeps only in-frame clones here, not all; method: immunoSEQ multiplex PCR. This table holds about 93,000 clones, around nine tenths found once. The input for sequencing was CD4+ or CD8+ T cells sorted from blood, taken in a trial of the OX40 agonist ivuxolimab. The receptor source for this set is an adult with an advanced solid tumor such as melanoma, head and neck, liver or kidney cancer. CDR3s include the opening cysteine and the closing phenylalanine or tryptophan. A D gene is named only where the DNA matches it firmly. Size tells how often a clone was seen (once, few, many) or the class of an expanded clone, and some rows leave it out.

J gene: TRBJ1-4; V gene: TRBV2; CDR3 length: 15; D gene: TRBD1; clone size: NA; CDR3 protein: CASHGQGAWGEKLFF; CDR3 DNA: TGTGCCAGCCACGGACAGGGGGCTTGGGGTGAAAAACTGTTTTTT
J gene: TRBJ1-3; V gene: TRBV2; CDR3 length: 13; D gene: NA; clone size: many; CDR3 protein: CASRGGSGNTIYF; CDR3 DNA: TGTGCCAGCAGGGGAGGTTCCGGAAACACCATATATTTT
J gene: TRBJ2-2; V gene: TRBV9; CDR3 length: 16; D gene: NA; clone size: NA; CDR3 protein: CASSAARATNTGELFF; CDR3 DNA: TGTGCCAGCAGCGCCGCCCGAGCGACCAACACCGGGGAGCTGTTTTTT
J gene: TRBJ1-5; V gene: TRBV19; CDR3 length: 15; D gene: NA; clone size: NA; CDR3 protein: CASSIGKGFNQPQHF; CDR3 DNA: TGTGCCAGTAGTATAGGGAAGGGTTTCAATCAGCCCCAGCATTTT
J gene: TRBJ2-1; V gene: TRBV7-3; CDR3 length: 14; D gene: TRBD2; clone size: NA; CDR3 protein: CASSLFGGRDEQFF; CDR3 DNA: TGTGCCAGCAGCTTATTTGGAGGGAGGGATGAGCAGTTCTTC
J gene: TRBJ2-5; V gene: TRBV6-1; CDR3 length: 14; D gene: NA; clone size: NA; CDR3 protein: CASSETFRVETQYF; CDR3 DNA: TGTGCCAGCAGTGAAACGTTCAGGGTAGAGACCCAGTACTTC
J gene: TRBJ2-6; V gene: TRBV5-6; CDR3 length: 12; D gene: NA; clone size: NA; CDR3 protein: CASSDDGPVLTF; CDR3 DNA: TGTGCCAGCAGCGACGACGGTCCGGTCCTGACTTTC
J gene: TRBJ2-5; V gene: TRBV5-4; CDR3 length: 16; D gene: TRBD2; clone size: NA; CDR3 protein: CASSLGGLKGVETQYF; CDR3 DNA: TGTGCCAGCAGCTTGGGGGGACTAAAGGGAGTAGAGACCCAGTACTTC
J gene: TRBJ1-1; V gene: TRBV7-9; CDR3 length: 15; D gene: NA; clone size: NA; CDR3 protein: CASSLDVGARTEAFF; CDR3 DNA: TGTGCCAGCAGCTTAGACGTGGGGGCGCGCACTGAAGCTTTCTTT
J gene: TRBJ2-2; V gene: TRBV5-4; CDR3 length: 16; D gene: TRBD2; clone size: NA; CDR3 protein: CASSSGTSGVTGELFF; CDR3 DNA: TGTGCCAGCAGCTCCGGGACTAGCGGGGTGACCGGGGAGCTGTTTTTT
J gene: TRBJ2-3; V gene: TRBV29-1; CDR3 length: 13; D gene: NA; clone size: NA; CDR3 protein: CSVEVLERDTQYF; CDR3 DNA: TGCAGCGTTGAAGTGTTAGAACGGGATACGCAGTATTTT
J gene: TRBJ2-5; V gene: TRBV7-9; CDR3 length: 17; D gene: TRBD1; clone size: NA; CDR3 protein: CASSSGQGRVRGETQYF; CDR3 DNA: TGTGCCAGCAGCTCCGGACAGGGGAGGGTACGTGGGGAGACCCAGTACTTC
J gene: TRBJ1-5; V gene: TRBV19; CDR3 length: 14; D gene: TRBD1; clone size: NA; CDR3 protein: CASRPTGVAQPQHF; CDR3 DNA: TGTGCCAGTAGACCCACAGGGGTGGCTCAGCCCCAGCATTTT
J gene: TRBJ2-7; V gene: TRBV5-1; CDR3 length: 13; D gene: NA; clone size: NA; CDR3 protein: CASSNGGSNEQYF; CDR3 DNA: TGCGCCAGCAGCAATGGTGGTAGCAACGAGCAGTACTTC
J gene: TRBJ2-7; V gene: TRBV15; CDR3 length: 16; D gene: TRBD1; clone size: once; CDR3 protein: CATSRARDRESYEQYF; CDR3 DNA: TGTGCCACCAGCAGAGCTAGGGACAGGGAATCCTACGAGCAGTACTTC
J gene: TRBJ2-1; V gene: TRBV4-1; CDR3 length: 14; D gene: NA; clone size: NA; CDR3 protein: CASSGGTTGTEQFF; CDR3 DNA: TGCGCCAGCAGCGGCGGGACAACGGGGACTGAGCAGTTCTTC
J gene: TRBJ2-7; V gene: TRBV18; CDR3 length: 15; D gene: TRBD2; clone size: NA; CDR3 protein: CASSRTSGASYEQYF; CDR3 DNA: TGTGCCAGCTCCCGGACTAGCGGGGCCTCCTACGAGCAGTACTTC
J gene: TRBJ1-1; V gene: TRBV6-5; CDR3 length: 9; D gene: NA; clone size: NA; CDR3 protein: CASSLKAFF; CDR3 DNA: TGTGCCAGCAGTCTAAAAGCTTTCTTT
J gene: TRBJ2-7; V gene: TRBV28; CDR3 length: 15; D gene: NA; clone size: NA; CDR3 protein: CASRPGTNPTYEQYF; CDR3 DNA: TGTGCCAGCAGACCCGGGACAAACCCTACCTACGAGCAGTACTTC
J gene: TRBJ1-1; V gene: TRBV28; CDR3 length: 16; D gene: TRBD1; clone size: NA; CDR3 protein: CASNYPLGQGNTEAFF; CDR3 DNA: TGTGCCAGCAACTACCCCCTCGGACAGGGGAACACTGAAGCTTTCTTT
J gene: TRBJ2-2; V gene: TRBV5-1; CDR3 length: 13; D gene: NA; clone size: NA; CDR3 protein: CATSLADTGELFF; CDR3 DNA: TGCGCCACCTCCCTCGCTGACACCGGGGAGCTGTTTTTT
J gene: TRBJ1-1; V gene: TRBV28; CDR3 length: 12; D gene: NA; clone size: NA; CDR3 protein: CASGGLNTEAFF; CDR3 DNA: TGTGCCTCGGGGGGGCTGAACACTGAAGCTTTCTTT
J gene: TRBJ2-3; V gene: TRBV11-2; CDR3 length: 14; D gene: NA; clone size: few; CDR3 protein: CASSIGHPPDTQYF; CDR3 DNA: TGTGCCAGCAGCATCGGACATCCCCCAGATACGCAGTATTTT
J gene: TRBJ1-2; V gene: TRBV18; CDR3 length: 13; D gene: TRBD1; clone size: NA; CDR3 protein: CASSPDRAYGYTF; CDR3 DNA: TGTGCCAGCTCACCTGACAGGGCCTATGGCTACACCTTC
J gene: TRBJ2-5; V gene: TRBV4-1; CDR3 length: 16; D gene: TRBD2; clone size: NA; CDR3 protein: CASSPTGGGVGETQYF; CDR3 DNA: TGCGCCAGCAGCCCCACCGGGGGGGGAGTGGGAGAGACCCAGTACTTC
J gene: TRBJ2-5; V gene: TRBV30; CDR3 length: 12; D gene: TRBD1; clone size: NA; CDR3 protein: CARQGLEETQYF; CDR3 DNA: TGTGCCAGACAGGGCCTAGAAGAGACCCAGTACTTC
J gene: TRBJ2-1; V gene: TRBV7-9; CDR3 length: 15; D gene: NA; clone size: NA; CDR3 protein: CASSLAGRGNNEQFF; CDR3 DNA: TGTGCCAGCAGCTTAGCTGGGCGGGGTAACAATGAGCAGTTCTTC
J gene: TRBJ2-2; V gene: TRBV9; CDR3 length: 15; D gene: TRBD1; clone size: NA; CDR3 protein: CASSVGQGNTGELFF; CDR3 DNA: TGTGCCAGCAGCGTAGGACAGGGTAACACCGGGGAGCTGTTTTTT
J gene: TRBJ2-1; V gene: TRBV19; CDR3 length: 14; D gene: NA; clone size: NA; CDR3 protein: CASSISGNPNEQFF; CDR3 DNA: TGTGCCAGTAGTATTTCGGGGAACCCCAATGAGCAGTTCTTC
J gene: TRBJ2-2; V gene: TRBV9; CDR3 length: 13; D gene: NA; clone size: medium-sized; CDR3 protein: CASSMQGTGELFF; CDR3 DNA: TGTGCCAGCAGTATGCAGGGTACCGGGGAGCTGTTTTTT
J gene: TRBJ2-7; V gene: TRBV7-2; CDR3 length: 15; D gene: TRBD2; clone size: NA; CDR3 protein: CASSLAPGLAYEQYF; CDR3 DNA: TGTGCCAGCAGCTTAGCGCCGGGACTAGCCTACGAGCAGTACTTC
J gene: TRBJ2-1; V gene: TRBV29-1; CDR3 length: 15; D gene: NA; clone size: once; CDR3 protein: CSVEGQENSYNEQFF; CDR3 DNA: TGCAGCGTTGAAGGACAGGAAAACTCCTACAATGAGCAGTTCTTC
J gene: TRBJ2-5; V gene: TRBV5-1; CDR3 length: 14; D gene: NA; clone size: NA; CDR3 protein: CASSFGWGQETQYF; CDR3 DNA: TGCGCCAGCAGCTTCGGCTGGGGTCAAGAGACCCAGTACTTC
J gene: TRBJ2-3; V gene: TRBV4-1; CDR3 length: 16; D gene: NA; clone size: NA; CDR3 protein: CASSHAGRGGSDTQYF; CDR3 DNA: TGCGCCAGCAGCCATGCGGGCAGGGGCGGCTCAGATACGCAGTATTTT
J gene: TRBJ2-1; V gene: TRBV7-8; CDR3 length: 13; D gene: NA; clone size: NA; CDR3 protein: CASSLAGGNEQFF; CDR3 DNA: TGTGCCAGCAGCTTAGCGGGCGGGAATGAGCAGTTCTTC
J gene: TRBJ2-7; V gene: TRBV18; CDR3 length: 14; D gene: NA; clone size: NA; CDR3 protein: CASSPVLGAYEQYF; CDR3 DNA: TGTGCCAGCTCACCCGTGTTAGGGGCCTACGAGCAGTACTTC
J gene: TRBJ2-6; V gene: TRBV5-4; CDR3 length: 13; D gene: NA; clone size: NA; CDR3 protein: CASRLGGANVLTF; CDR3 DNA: TGTGCCAGCAGGCTTGGGGGGGCCAACGTCCTGACTTTC
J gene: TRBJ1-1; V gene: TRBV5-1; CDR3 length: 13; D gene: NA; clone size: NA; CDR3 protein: CASSLGGNTEAFF; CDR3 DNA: TGCGCCAGCAGCTTGGGCGGGAACACTGAAGCTTTCTTT
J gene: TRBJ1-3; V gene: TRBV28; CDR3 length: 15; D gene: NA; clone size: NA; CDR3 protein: CASSLAGTSGNTIYF; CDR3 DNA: TGTGCCAGCAGTCTTGCAGGGACCTCTGGAAACACCATATATTTT
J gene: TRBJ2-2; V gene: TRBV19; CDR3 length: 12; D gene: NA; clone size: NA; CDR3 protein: CASSPALGELFF; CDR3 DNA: TGTGCCAGTAGCCCAGCCCTAGGGGAGCTGTTTTTT
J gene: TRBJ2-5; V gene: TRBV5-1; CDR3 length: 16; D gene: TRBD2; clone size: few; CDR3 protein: CASSPGTSGPRGTQYF; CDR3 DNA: TGCGCCAGCAGCCCGGGGACTAGCGGCCCGCGAGGGACCCAGTACTTC
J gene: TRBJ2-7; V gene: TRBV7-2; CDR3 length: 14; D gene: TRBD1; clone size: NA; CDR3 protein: CASSLLRGPGEQYF; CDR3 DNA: TGTGCCAGCAGCTTGCTCAGGGGGCCGGGCGAGCAGTACTTC
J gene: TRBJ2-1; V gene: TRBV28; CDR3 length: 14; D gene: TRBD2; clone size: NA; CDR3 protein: CASSPSGSTFEQFF; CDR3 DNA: TGTGCCAGCAGTCCTAGCGGAAGCACTTTTGAGCAGTTCTTC
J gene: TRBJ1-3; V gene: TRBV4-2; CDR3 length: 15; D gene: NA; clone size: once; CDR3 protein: CASSQDQGSGNTIYF; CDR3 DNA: TGTGCCAGCAGCCAAGATCAGGGTTCTGGAAACACCATATATTTT
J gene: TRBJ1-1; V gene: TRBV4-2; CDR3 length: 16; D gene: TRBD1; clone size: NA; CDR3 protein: CASSQNGQGMNTEAFF; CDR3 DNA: TGTGCCAGCAGCCAGAACGGACAGGGGATGAACACTGAAGCTTTCTTT
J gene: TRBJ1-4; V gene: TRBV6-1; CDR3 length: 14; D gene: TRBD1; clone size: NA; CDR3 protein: CASSPGTGNEKLFF; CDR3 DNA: TGTGCCAGCAGTCCTGGGACAGGGAATGAAAAACTGTTTTTT
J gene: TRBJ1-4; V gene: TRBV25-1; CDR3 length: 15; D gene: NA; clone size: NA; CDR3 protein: CASSDGGATNEKLFF; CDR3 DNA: TGTGCCAGCAGTGATGGTGGGGCAACTAATGAAAAACTGTTTTTT
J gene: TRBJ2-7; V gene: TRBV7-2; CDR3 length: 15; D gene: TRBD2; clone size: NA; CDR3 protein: CASSTSGASSYEQYF; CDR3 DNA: TGTGCCAGCAGTACTAGCGGGGCGAGCTCCTACGAGCAGTACTTC
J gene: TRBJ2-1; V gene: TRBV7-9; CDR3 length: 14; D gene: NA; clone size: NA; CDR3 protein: CASSGGGYYNEQFF; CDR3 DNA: TGTGCCAGCAGCGGAGGGGGATACTACAATGAGCAGTTCTTC
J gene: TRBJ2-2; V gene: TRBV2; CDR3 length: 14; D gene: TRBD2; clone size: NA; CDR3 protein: CACATAGGTRELFF; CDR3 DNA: TGTGCCTGCGCGACGGCGGGAGGGACCCGGGAGCTGTTTTTT
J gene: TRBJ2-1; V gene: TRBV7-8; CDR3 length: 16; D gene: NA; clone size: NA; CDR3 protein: CASSLETGTRYNEQFF; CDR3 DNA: TGTGCCAGCAGCCTAGAGACCGGGACGAGATACAATGAGCAGTTCTTC